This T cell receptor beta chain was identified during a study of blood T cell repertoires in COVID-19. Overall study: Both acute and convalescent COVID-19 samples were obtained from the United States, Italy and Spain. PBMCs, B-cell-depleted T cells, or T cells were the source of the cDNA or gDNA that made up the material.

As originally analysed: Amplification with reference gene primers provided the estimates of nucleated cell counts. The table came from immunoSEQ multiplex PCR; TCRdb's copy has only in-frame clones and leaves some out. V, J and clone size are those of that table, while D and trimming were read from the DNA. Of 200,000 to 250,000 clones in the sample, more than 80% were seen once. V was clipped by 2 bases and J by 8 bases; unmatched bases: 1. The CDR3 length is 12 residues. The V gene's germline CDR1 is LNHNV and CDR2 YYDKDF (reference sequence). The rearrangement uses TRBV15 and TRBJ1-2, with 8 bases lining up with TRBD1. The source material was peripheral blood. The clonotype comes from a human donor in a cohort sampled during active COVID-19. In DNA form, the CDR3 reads TGTGCCACCAGCAGACAGGGGGCCGGCTACACCTTC. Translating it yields CATSRQGAGYTF. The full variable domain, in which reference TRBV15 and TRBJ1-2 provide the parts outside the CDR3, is DAMVIQNPRYQVTQFGKPVTLSCSQTLNHNVMYWYQQKSSQAPKLLFHYYDKDFNNEADTPDNFQSRRPNTSFCFLDIRSPGLGDTAMYLCATSRQGAGYTFGSGTRLTVV.